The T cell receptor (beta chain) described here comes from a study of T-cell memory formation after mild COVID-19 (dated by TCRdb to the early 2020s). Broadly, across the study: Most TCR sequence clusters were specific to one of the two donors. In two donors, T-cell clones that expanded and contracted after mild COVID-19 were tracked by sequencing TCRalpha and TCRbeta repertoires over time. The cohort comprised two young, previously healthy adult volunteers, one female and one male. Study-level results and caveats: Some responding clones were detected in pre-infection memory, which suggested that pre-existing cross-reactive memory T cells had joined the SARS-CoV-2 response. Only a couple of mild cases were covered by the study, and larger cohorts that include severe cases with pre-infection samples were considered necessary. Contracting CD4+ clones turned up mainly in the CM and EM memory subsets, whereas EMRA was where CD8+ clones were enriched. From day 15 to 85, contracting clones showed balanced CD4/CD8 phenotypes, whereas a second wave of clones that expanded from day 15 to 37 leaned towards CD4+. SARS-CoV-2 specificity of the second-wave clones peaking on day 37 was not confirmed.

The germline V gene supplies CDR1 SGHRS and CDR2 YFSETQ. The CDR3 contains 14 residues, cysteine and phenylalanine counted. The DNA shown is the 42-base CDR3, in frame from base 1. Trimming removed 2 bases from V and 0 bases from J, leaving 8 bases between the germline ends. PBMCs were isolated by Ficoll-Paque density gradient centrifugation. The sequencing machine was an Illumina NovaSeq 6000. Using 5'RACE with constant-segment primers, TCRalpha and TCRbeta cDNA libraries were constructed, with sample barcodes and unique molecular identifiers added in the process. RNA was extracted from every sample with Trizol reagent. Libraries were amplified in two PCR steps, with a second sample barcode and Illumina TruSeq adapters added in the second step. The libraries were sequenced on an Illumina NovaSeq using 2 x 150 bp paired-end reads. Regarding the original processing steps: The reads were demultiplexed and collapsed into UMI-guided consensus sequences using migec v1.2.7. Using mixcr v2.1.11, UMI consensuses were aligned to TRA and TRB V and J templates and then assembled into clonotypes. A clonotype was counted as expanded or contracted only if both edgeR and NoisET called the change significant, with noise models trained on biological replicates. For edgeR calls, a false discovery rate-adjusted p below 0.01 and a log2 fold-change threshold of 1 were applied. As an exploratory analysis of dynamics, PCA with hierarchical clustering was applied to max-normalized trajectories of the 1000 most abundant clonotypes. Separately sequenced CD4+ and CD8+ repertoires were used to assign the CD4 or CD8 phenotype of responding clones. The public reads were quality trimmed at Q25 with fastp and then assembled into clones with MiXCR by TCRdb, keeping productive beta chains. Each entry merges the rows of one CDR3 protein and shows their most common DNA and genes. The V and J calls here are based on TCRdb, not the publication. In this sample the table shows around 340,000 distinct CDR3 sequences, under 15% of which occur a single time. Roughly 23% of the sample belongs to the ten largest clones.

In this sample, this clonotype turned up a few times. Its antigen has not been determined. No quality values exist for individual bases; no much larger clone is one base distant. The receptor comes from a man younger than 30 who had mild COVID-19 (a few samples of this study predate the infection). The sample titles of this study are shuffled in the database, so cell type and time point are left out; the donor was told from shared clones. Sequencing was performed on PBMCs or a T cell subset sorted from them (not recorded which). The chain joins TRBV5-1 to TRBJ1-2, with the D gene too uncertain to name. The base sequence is TGCGCCAGCAGCTTAAGCTCCTCTAACTATGGCTACACCTTC. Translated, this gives CASSLSSSNYGYTF.